The clone carrying this T cell receptor beta chain has more than one count but fewer than ten. The target antigen is unknown. These data originate in a study of T cell repertoires in aging, cancer and after chemotherapy. Study-level background: Six age groups, ranging from 30 or younger to 70 or older, included the donors. Approximately 9 million TCR reads made up the full dataset. Findings and caveats of the study: Untreated cancer patients had significantly lower blood TCR diversity than age-matched healthy donors.

TCR beta rearrangements were amplified from peripheral blood genomic DNA. V was pared by 10 bases and J by 4 bases, with 3 bases of the junction left unmatched. Germline values: CDR1 LNHDA, CDR2 SQIVND (reference sequence). CDR3 length: 12 residues. A mixed TRB-A/B primer pool amplified rearranged TRB by multiplex touch-down PCR. TCRdb independently ran MiXCR on the multiplex PCR reads; one entry per CDR3 protein. The sample holds 2,100 or so distinct CDR3 sequences, around 30% seen once. The TCR sequence derives from a human donor in good health. Material: blood. This sequence joins TRBV19 and TRBJ1-5, with 8 bases matching TRBD1. In DNA, the CDR3 is TGTGCCACTCAGGGGGCGAATCAGCCCCAGCATTTT. Amino acid sequence: CATQGANQPQHF.